Listed here are 15 T cell receptor beta chains from one sample, sequenced in a study of T-cell reconstitution after alpha-beta-depleted transplantation in children. A TCRbeta library incorporating unique molecular identifiers was prepared. Using its own MiXCR run on the PCR reads, TCRdb lists one record per CDR3 protein. The repertoire holds approximately 640,000 distinct CDR3 sequences, with around a sixth as singletons. The sample here was PBMCs from the stem cell graft donor, taken from the stem cell graft. The receptor source for this set is a human donor who donated a stem cell graft to a child with acute myeloid leukemia.

The chain employs TRBV6-2 or TRBV6-3 and TRBJ2-5, with D maybe TRBD1 (6 bases). The CDR3 covers 12 residues. Trimming stripped 8 bases from V and 4 bases from J, with 11 bases between. CDR1 MNHEY and CDR2 SVGEGT come from the germline V gene. The CDR3 DNA reads as TGTGCCAGCGGTAGAGGGGGAGAGACCCAGTACTTC. Encoded protein: CASGRGGETQYF.

The J gene is TRBJ1-5, the V gene TRBV8-2; the table's D call TRBD1 went unverified against the DNA. TRBV8-2 is marked as a pseudogene. The CDR3 extends over 13 amino acids. The CDR3 DNA is TGTGGGGACAGGGGAGTTAGCCATCAGCCCCAGCATTTT. Protein product: CGDRGVSHQPQHF.

Only a few counts were recorded for this clonotype. The rearrangement uses TRBV15 and TRBJ2-3; D possibly corresponds to TRBD2 (5 bases). Trimming took 8 bases from V and 1 from J, leaving 10 bases between them. Looked up from germline, CDR1 is LNHNV and CDR2 is YYDKDF (reference sequence). The CDR3 length is 13 residues. In DNA, the CDR3 is TGTGCCACCGGCGCGGGTGGCACAGATACGCAGTATTTT. Its translation: CATGAGGTDTQYF.

The sample holds many counts of this clonotype. This sequence joins TRBV15 and TRBJ2-7, with D possibly TRBD2 on 6 matching bases. The germline gives CDR1 LNHNV, CDR2 YYDKDF (reference sequence). Trimming stripped 0 bases from V and 3 bases from J, with 12 bases between. This CDR3 is built from 15 residues. The CDR3 sequence is CATSRDSGGSYEQYF. In DNA, the CDR3 is TGTGCCACCAGCAGAGATTCCGGGGGTAGCTACGAGCAGTACTTC.

At least ten counts were recorded for this clonotype. The chain is built from TRBV20-1 and TRBJ2-5; D may be TRBD1 (6 bases). Germline V CDR1 and CDR2: DFQATT, SNEGSKA (reference sequence). V lost 4 bases and J lost 3, with 21 bases in between. This CDR3 is 16 amino acids long. The CDR3 reads CSATIAQGLWEETQYF. For the CDR3, the DNA is TGCAGTGCTACAATCGCTCAGGGGCTGTGGGAAGAGACCCAGTACTTC.

This chain joins TRBV7-2 and TRBJ2-5, with 7 bases that match TRBD1. CDR3 size: 14 residues. Trimming cost V 2 bases and J 4 bases; bases outside gene matches: 4. CDR1 is SGHTA and CDR2 is FQGNSA in the germline V gene. CDR3 DNA: TGTGCCAGCAGCTTACTTACAGGGGTAGAGACCCAGTACTTC. Its protein product is CASSLLTGVETQYF.

This clonotype occurred a few times. This chain links TRBV7-9 with TRBJ2-7; possibly TRBD2 for D (5 bases). Looked up from germline, CDR1 is SEHNR and CDR2 is FQNEAQ (reference sequence). Trimming took 3 bases from V and 5 from J, leaving 20 bases between them. This CDR3 has 16 amino acids. In DNA, the CDR3 is TGTGCCAGCAGCTTCGCGCCGTTCGGGGTTGAAGACGAGCAGTACGTC. This gives the protein CASSFAPFGVEDEQYV.

This clonotype was picked up many times. V usage is TRBV20-1 and J usage is TRBJ2-7, with TRBD1 matching over 10 bases. Germline V lookup: CDR1 DFQATT, CDR2 SNEGSKA (reference sequence). The J segment lost 1 base and the V segment lost 1 base, leaving 7 bases of the junction unmatched. This CDR3 contains 16 residues. CDR3 sequence: CSARVRTGGSSYEQYF. The CDR3 nucleotides read TGCAGTGCTAGAGTCAGGACAGGGGGTTCTTCCTACGAGCAGTACTTC.

This chain uses TRBV5-1 with TRBJ2-5; a possible D gene is TRBD1 (5 bases). Trimming took off 3 bases at V and 1 base at J, with 16 bases between the two ends. CDR3 length: 16 residues. Looked up from germline, CDR1 is SGHRS and CDR2 is YFSETQ. The CDR3 loop reads CASSSRGLSFQETQYF. The CDR3 nucleotides read TGCGCCAGCAGCTCTAGGGGCCTGTCTTTCCAAGAGACCCAGTACTTC.

A few counts support this clonotype. J is TRBJ2-1 and V is TRBV20-1; the D gene is possibly TRBD1 (5 bases). CDR1 is DFQATT, CDR2 SNEGSKA, per germline (reference sequence). The CDR3 covers 14 residues. The ends were cut back, 6 bases at V and 0 bases at J, with 12 bases in the middle. The CDR3, as DNA: TGCAGTGCCAGCCCCAGGGCCTCCTACAATGAGCAGTTCTTC. Encoded protein: CSASPRASYNEQFF.

In its sample, this clonotype was seen many times. The J gene is TRBJ2-3, the V gene TRBV5-6, with 11 bases lining up with TRBD1. Germline V gives CDR1 SGHDT, CDR2 YYEEEE. V shed 4 bases and J 5 bases; nucleotides not matched to a gene: 3. This CDR3 is built from 14 residues. CDR3 in amino acids: CASSGGQGGDTQYF. CDR3 bases: TGTGCCAGCAGCGGGGGACAGGGGGGAGATACGCAGTATTTT.

This clonotype was seen repeatedly, ten times or more. The chain employs TRBV20-1 and TRBJ2-5; D is unresolved. The CDR3 contains 10 residues. Trimming left V 1 base short and J 11 bases short, with 8 bases between. Germline lookup yields CDR1 DFQATT and CDR2 SNEGSKA (reference sequence). CDR3 amino acids: CSARVGYQYF. The CDR3 bases are TGCAGTGCTAGAGTGGGGTATCAGTACTTC.

The CDR3 spells CATSAPGEPNTGELFF. The DNA of the CDR3 is TGTGCCACCAGTGCGCCGGGGGAACCGAACACCGGGGAGCTGTTTTTT. The chain couples TRBV24-1 to TRBJ2-2; a weak D match, TRBD2 (6 bases). Deletions cut 5 bases from V and 0 bases from J, with 12 bases between. CDR1 is KGHDR and CDR2 is SFDVKD in the germline V gene. The CDR3 loop spans 16 amino acids.

The table lists this clonotype with many counts. J is TRBJ2-1 and V is TRBV7-9, with D perhaps assigned TRBD1 or TRBD2 (5 bases each). Germline loops: CDR1 SEHNR, CDR2 FQNEAQ (reference sequence). CDR3 length: 14 amino acids. V was shortened by 5 bases and J by 9 bases, with 17 bases between the two germline ends. Written as DNA, the CDR3 is TGTGCCAGCAGCCCCCACTGGGACGCGACTGAGCAGTTCTTC. Translating it yields CASSPHWDATEQFF.

This clonotype was counted a few times. The chain is built from TRBV20-1 and TRBJ2-3, with 9 bases lining up with TRBD2. This CDR3 is built from 18 residues. In germline, CDR1 is DFQATT, CDR2 SNEGSKA (reference sequence). V lost 5 bases, J lost 1 base, and 16 bases stayed unmatched. This CDR3 is CSAYQLVPSGTRTDTQYF. For the CDR3, the DNA is TGCAGTGCTTACCAGCTCGTGCCTAGCGGGACACGCACAGATACGCAGTATTTT.